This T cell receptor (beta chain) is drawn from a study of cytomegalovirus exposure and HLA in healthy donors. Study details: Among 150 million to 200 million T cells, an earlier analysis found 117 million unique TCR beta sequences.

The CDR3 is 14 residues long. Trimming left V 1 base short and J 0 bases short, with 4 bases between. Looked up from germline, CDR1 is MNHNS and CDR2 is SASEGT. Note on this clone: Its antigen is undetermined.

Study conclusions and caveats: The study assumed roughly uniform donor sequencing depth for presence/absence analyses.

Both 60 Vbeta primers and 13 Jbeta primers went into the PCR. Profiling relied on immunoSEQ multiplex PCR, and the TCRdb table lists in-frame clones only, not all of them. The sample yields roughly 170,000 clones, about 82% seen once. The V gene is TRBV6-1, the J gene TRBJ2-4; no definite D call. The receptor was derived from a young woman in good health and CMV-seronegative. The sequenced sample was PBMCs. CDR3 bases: TGTGCCAGCAGTGAAGAGCTAGCCAAAAACATTCAGTACTTC. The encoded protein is CASSEELAKNIQYF.